One sample yielded the 11 T cell receptor beta chains listed below, sequenced in a study of identical twins. TCRdb reprocessed the 5' RACE reads via MiXCR and lists one record per CDR3 protein. The sample lists some 100,000 distinct CDR3 sequences, 5.9% seen once, with approximately 12% in the top ten. The sample was memory T cells sorted from blood. These receptors were obtained from a woman between 50 and 59 years old in good health.

This clonotype has only a few counts. The chain joins TRBV7-2 to TRBJ1-5, with unresolved D. The germline V gene has CDR1 SGHTA and CDR2 FQGNSA. This CDR3 contains 14 residues. Between the trimmed V and J ends, which lost 2 bases and 6 bases, there was a span of 11 bases. CDR3 coding DNA: TGTGCCAGCAGCTTAAGCCACATGGTTCAGCCCCAGCATTTT. Translating gives CASSLSHMVQPQHF.

The chain couples TRBV29-1 to TRBJ1-4; D not resolved. V lost 7 bases and J lost 4, with 10 bases in between. There are 12 residues in the CDR3. Germline CDR1 is SQVTM and CDR2 is ANQGSEA. CDR3 residues: CSAGRINEKLFF. The CDR3 DNA follows: TGCAGCGCCGGGCGAATTAATGAAAAACTGTTTTTT.

The V call is TRBV30, the J call TRBJ2-2; D unclear. The germline V and J ends were trimmed by 3 bases and 7 bases, with 6 bases remaining between them. Per germline, CDR1 GTSNPN and CDR2 SVGIG (reference sequence). The CDR3 loop spans 11 amino acids. DNA for the CDR3: TGTGCCTGGAGCTGGAACGGGGAGCTGTTTTTT. This codes for CAWSWNGELFF. Complete variable domain (other parts from reference TRBV30 and TRBJ2-2): SQTIHQWPATLVQPVGSPLSLECTVEGTSNPNLYWYRQAAGRGLQLLFYSVGIGQISSEVPQNLSASRPQDRQFILSSKKLLLSDSGFYLCAWSWNGELFFGEGSRLTVL.

This clonotype turned up a few times. V gene TRBV28 combines with J gene TRBJ2-6; maybe TRBD2 (6 bases). Germline CDR1 MDHEN, CDR2 SYDVKM. V lost 11 bases to trimming and J lost 0 bases, with 11 bases between them. This CDR3 contains 14 residues. CDR3 coding DNA: TGTGCCCACGGAGGGTACTCTGGGGCCAACGTCCTGACTTTC. It encodes CAHGGYSGANVLTF. Variable domain in full (rest from reference TRBV28 and TRBJ2-6): DVKVTQSSRYLVKRTGEKVFLECVQDMDHENMFWYRQDPGLGLRLIYFSYDVKMKEKGDIPEGYSVSREKKERFSLILESASTNQTSMYLCAHGGYSGANVLTFGAGSRLTVL.

This clonotype showed up many times. The chain joins TRBV3-1 to TRBJ2-5, with TRBD2 identical over 8 bases. This CDR3 is built from 13 residues. CDR1 and CDR2 from the germline V gene are LGHDT and YNNKEL (reference sequence). V was pared by 4 bases and J by 7 bases, with 5 bases of the junction left unmatched. The CDR3 coding sequence is TGTGCCAGCAGCCCCGGACTAGCCCTGACCCAGTACTTC. Protein: CASSPGLALTQYF.

In this sample, this clonotype turned up many times. The J gene is TRBJ1-2, the V gene TRBV12-3 or TRBV12-4; no firm D call. CDR3 size: 13 residues. V was shortened by 0 bases and J by 8 bases, with 10 bases between the two germline ends. The CDR3 loop reads CASSLAGGWGYTF. The CDR3 DNA sequence: TGTGCCAGCAGTTTAGCCGGCGGGTGGGGCTACACCTTC.

The V gene is TRBV4-1, the J gene TRBJ1-1, with D perhaps matching TRBD1 (6 bases). Per the germline V gene, CDR1 is MGHRA and CDR2 is YSYEKL. V was pared by 6 bases and J by 5 bases, with 16 bases between. The CDR3 is made up of 14 amino acids. CDR3: CASRGSRGWTEAFF. The CDR3 DNA reads as TGCGCCAGCAGGGGGAGCAGGGGATGGACTGAAGCTTTCTTT.

This clonotype showed up just a few times. The rearrangement uses TRBV11-3 and TRBJ2-7; D is unresolved. This CDR3 spans 14 amino acids. Germline lookup yields CDR1 SGHNT and CDR2 YENEEA. The V end lost 3 bases, the J end lost 0 bases, and 9 bases lay between the germline ends. The CDR3 region is CASSLRESSYEQYF. CDR3 in DNA: TGTGCCAGCAGCTTGAGAGAGAGCTCCTACGAGCAGTACTTC.

This clonotype appeared a few times. J is TRBJ1-2 and V is TRBV30, with TRBD1 matching 7 bases. V shed 2 bases and J 6 bases; nucleotides not matched to a gene: 6. Germline values: CDR1 GTSNPN, CDR2 SVGIG (reference sequence). The CDR3 has 13 amino acids. The CDR3 loop is CAWSRGRLHGYTF. The CDR3 nucleotides are TGTGCCTGGAGTAGGGGGCGACTCCATGGCTACACCTTC.

The V call is TRBV5-4, the J call TRBJ2-7; 8 nucleotides match TRBD1. The germline gives CDR1 SGHNT, CDR2 YYREEE (reference sequence). With V trimmed by 3 bases and J by 2 bases, 1 base remained unmatched. This CDR3 region has 13 residues. The CDR3 coding sequence is TGTGCCAGCAGCTCACAGGGGGCCTACGAGCAGTACTTC. As protein: CASSSQGAYEQYF.

DNA of the CDR3: TGCAGTGCTAGACGCAGGAATGACTATGGCTACACCTTC. It is translated as CSARRRNDYGYTF. This chain links TRBV20-1 with TRBJ1-2; no clear D gene. CDR1 is DFQATT and CDR2 is SNEGSKA in the germline V gene (reference sequence). V was clipped by 2 bases and J by 3 bases, with 10 bases between them. The CDR3 has 13 residues.